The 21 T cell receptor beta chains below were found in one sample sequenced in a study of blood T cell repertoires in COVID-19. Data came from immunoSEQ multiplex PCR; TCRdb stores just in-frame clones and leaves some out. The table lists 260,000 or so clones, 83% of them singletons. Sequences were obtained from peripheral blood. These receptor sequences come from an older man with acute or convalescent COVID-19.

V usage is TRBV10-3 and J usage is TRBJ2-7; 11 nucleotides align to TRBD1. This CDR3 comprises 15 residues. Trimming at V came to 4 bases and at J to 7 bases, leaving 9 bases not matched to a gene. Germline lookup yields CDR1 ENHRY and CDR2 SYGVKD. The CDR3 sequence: CAISGRDRGEWEQYF. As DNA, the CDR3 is TGTGCCATCAGTGGCCGGGACAGGGGGGAGTGGGAGCAGTACTTC.

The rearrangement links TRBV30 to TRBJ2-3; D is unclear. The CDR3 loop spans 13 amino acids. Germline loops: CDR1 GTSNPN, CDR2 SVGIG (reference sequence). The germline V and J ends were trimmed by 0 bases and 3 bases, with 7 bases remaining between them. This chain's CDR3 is CAWSVIGTDTQYF. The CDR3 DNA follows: TGTGCCTGGAGTGTAATCGGGACAGATACGCAGTATTTT. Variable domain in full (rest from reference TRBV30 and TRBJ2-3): SQTIHQWPATLVQPVGSPLSLECTVEGTSNPNLYWYRQAAGRGLQLLFYSVGIGQISSEVPQNLSASRPQDRQFILSSKKLLLSDSGFYLCAWSVIGTDTQYFGPGTRLTVL.

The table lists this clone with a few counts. The CDR3 protein is CASSYVSGGAYSNQPQHF. The DNA of the CDR3 is TGTGCCAGCAGTTACGTGTCGGGGGGGGCTTATAGCAATCAGCCCCAGCATTTT. The chain has TRBV6-2 or TRBV6-3 and TRBJ1-5, with a possible D match to TRBD1 (6 bases). The V gene's germline CDR1 is MNHEY and CDR2 SVGEGT. V was shortened by 2 bases and J by 0 bases, with 17 bases between the two germline ends. The CDR3 runs to 18 residues.

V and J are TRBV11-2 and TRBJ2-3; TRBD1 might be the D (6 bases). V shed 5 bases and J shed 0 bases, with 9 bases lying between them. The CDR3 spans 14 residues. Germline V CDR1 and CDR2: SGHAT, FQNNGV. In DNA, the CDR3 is TGTGCCAGCAGCGCGCAGGGGAGCACAGATACGCAGTATTTT. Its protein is CASSAQGSTDTQYF.

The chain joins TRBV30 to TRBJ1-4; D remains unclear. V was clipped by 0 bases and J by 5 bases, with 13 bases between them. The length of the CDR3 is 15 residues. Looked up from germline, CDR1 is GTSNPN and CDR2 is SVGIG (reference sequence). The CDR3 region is CAWSVRRGKNEKLFF. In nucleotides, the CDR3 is TGTGCCTGGAGTGTACGGAGAGGGAAGAATGAAAAACTGTTTTTT.

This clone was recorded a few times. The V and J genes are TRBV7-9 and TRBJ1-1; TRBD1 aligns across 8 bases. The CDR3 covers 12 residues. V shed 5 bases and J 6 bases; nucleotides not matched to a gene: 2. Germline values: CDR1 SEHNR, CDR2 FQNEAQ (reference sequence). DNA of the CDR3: TGTGCCAGCAGCCCAGGGGGCTCTGAAGCTTTCTTT. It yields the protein CASSPGGSEAFF.

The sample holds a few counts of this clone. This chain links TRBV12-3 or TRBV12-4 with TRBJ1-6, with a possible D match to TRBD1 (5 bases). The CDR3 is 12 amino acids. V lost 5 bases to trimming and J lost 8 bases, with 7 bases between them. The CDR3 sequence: CASSRGYSPLHF. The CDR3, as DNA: TGTGCCAGCAGTCGGGGGTATTCACCCCTCCACTTT.

The CDR3 DNA is TGTGCCAGCTCACCACCCCTAGCGGGGGGATACAATGAGCAGTTCTTC. Translated, it gives CASSPPLAGGYNEQFF. The chain joins TRBV18 to TRBJ2-1; 11 nucleotides align to TRBD2. CDR3 length: 16 amino acids. CDR1 is KGHSH and CDR2 is LQKENI in the germline V gene. The J segment lost 4 bases and the V segment lost 0 bases, leaving 2 bases of the junction unmatched. Together with reference TRBV18 and TRBJ2-1, the CDR3 gives the full variable domain: NAGVMQNPRHLVRRRGQEARLRCSPMKGHSHVYWYRQLPEEGLKFMVYLQKENIIDESGMPKERFSAEFPKEGPSILRIQQVVRGDSAAYFCASSPPLAGGYNEQFFGPGTRLTVL.

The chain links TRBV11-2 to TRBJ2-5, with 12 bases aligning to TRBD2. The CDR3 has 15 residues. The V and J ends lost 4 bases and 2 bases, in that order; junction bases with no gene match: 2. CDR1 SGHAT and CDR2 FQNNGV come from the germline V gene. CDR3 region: CASSYTSGGQETQYF. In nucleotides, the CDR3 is TGTGCCAGCAGCTACACTAGCGGGGGGCAAGAGACCCAGTACTTC.

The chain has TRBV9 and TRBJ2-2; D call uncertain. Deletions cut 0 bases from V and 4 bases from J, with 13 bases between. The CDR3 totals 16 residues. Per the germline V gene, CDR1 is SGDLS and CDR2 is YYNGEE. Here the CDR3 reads CASSVEVDSFTGELFF. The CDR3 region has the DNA TGTGCCAGCAGCGTAGAAGTAGATTCCTTCACCGGGGAGCTGTTTTTT.

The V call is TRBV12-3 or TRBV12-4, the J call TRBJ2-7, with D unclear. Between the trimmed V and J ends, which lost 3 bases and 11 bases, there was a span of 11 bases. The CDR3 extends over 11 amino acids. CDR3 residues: CASSLSDLEYF. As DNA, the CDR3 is TGTGCCAGCAGTTTGAGCGATTTGGAGTACTTC.

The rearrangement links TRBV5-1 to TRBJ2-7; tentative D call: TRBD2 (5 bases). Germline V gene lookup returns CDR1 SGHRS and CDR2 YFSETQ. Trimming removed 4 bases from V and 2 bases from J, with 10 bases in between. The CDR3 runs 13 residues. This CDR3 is CASSPTGTYEQYF. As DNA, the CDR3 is TGCGCCAGCAGCCCCACGGGGACCTACGAGCAGTACTTC.

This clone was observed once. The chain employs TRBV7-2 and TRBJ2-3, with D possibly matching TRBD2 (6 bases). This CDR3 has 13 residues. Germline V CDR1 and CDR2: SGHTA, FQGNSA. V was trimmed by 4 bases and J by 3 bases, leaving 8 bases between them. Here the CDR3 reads CASSWGLTDTQYF. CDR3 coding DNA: TGTGCCAGCAGCTGGGGACTTACAGATACGCAGTATTTT.

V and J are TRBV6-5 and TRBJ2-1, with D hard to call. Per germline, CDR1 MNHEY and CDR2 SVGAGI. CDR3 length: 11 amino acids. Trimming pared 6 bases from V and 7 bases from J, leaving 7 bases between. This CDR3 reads CASRVVNEQFF. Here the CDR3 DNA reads TGTGCCAGCAGAGTAGTGAATGAGCAGTTCTTC.

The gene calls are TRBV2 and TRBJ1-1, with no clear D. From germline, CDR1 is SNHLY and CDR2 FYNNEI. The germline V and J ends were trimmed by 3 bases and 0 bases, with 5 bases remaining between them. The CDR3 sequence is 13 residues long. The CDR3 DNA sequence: TGTGCCAGCAGTGACGGGGTGAACACTGAAGCTTTCTTT. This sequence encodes CASSDGVNTEAFF.

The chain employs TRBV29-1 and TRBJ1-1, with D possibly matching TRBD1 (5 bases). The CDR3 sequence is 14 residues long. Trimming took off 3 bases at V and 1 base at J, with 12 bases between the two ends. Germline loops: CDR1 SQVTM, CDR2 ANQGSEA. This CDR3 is CSVDLQGANTEAFF. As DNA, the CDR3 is TGCAGCGTTGATTTGCAGGGCGCGAACACTGAAGCTTTCTTT.

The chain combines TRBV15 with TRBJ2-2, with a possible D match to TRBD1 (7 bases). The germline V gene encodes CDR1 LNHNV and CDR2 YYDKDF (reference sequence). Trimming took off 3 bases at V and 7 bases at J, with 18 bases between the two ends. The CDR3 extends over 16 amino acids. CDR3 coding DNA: TGTGCCACCAGCAGGGAGGGGGCATGGGGCAACGGGGAGCTGTTTTTT. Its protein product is CATSREGAWGNGELFF.

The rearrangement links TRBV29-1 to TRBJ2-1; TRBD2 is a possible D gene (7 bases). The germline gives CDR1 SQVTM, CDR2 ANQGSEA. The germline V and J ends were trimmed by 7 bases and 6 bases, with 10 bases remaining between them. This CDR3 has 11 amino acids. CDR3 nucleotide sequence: TGCAGCGCCGGGGGGCCCAATGAGCAGTTCTTC. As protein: CSAGGPNEQFF.

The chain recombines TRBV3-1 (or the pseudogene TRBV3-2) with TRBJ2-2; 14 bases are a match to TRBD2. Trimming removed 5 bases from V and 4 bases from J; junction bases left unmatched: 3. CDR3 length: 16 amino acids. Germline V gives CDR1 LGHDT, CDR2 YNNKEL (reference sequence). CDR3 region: CASSLGLAGVTGELFF. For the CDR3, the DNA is TGTGCCAGCAGCTTGGGACTAGCGGGAGTCACCGGGGAGCTGTTTTTT.

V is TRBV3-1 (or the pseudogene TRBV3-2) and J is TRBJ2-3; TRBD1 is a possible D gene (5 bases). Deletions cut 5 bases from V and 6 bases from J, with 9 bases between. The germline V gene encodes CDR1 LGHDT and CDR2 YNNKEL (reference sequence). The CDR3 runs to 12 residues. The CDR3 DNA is TGTGCCAGCAGCTCTTCAGGGGATACGCAGTATTTT. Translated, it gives CASSSSGDTQYF.

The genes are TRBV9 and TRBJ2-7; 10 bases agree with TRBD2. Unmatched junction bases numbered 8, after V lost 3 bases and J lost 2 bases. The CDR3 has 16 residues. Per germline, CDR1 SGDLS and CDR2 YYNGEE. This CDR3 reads CASSAGGTSDTYEQYF. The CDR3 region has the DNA TGTGCCAGCAGCGCCGGGGGGACTAGCGATACCTACGAGCAGTACTTC.